The 11 T cell receptor beta chains given below trace back to one sample, sequenced in a study of blood T cell repertoires in COVID-19 (dated by TCRdb to about 2020). The method behind the library was the immunoSEQ multiplex PCR assay. The source is immuneACCESS, and TCRdb retained only in-frame sequences with V and J called. Part of the clones is not carried over; for the studies checked, unresolved V genes explain less than half of this, and the remainder is unexplained. This sample lists more than 80,000 clones; around four fifths were detected once. The ten largest account for about 16% of the sample. Input material: peripheral blood. The receptors were sampled from a human donor in a cohort sampled during active COVID-19.

The V call is TRBV6-1, the J call TRBJ2-2; D not certain. The germline V gene has CDR1 MNHNS and CDR2 SASEGT. The V and J ends lost 0 bases and 5 bases respectively, with 4 bases between them. This CDR3 is built from 13 residues. The CDR3 DNA follows: TGTGCCAGCAGTGAAGCGCGAACCGGGGAGCTGTTTTTT. Residues: CASSEARTGELFF.

This chain links TRBV9 with TRBJ2-2; no clear D. The V end lost 0 bases, the J end lost 2 bases, and 8 bases lay between the germline ends. The CDR3 consists of 15 residues. Germline V lookup: CDR1 SGDLS, CDR2 YYNGEE. CDR3 DNA sequence: TGTGCCAGCAGCGTAGGGGCAGCTAACACCGGGGAGCTGTTTTTT. This gives the protein CASSVGAANTGELFF.

The V call is TRBV5-1, the J call TRBJ1-5; the match to TRBD1 covers 8 bases. The CDR3 spans 14 residues. The V and J ends lost 4 bases and 8 bases, in that order; junction bases with no gene match: 8. Per the germline V gene, CDR1 is SGHRS and CDR2 is YFSETQ. The CDR3 reads CASSRRGQEEPQHF. CDR3 nucleotides: TGCGCCAGCAGCCGTCGGGGACAGGAGGAGCCCCAGCATTTT.

This clone has a handful of counts. The chain uses TRBV6-5 and TRBJ1-4; the D gene is possibly TRBD1 (6 bases). Germline V gene sequence: CDR1 MNHEY, CDR2 SVGAGI. The CDR3 runs to 15 residues. Trimming cost V 6 bases and J 7 bases, with 18 bases left between them. DNA of the CDR3: TGTGCCAGCAGCAATACTAGAGGACAGACTGAAAAACTGTTTTTT. It specifies CASSNTRGQTEKLFF.

This clone was detected a few times. V gene TRBV4-2 combines with J gene TRBJ2-7; 10 positions agree with TRBD2. J was trimmed by 3 bases and V by 1 base; bases with no gene match: 3. Germline CDR1 and CDR2: LGHNA and YNFKEQ. The CDR3 covers 15 residues. CDR3 sequence: CASSQGRTSGYEQYF. The CDR3 DNA follows: TGTGCCAGCAGCCAAGGGCGGACTAGCGGCTACGAGCAGTACTTC.

The gene calls are TRBV6-5 and TRBJ2-7, with TRBD2 matching over 8 bases. In germline, CDR1 is MNHEY, CDR2 SVGAGI. The CDR3 totals 13 residues. The ends lost 9 bases at V and 5 bases at J; junction bases unmatched: 9. The DNA of the CDR3 is TGTGCCAGTCCCCGGGAGGGCCTTAACGAGCAGTACTTC. Protein: CASPREGLNEQYF.

This clone was detected a few times. The chain is built from TRBV28 and TRBJ1-5, with D uncertain. Germline V CDR1 and CDR2: MDHEN, SYDVKM. The length of the CDR3 is 12 residues. V was trimmed by 6 bases and J by 1 base, leaving 4 bases between them. The CDR3 sequence is CASRRSNQPQHF. The DNA of the CDR3 is TGTGCCAGCAGACGGAGCAATCAGCCCCAGCATTTT.

The CDR3 loop is CASSLGRGEQFF. Written as DNA, the CDR3 is TGTGCCAGCAGCTTAGGACGGGGTGAGCAGTTCTTC. The genes are TRBV11-3 and TRBJ2-1; D might be TRBD2 (5 bases). The germline V gene has CDR1 SGHNT and CDR2 YENEEA. The CDR3 has 12 amino acids. The ends were cut back, 1 base at V and 9 bases at J, with 7 bases in the middle.

This chain uses TRBV3-1 (or the pseudogene TRBV3-2) with TRBJ2-1, with D tentatively TRBD1 (6 bases). Trimming cost V 8 bases and J 8 bases, with 22 bases left between them. The CDR3 sequence is 15 residues long. Germline V gene lookup returns CDR1 LGHDT and CDR2 YNNKEL (reference sequence). DNA of the CDR3: TGTGCCAGCTCTTCCAACCCACCCAGGGGTCATGAGCAGTTCTTC. This sequence encodes CASSSNPPRGHEQFF.

The V gene is TRBV6-5, the J gene TRBJ1-1, with D possibly being TRBD1 (6 bases). V was trimmed by 7 bases and J by 1 base, leaving 10 bases between them. The CDR3 totals 13 residues. Germline loops: CDR1 MNHEY, CDR2 SVGAGI. CDR3 sequence: CASKKQGNTEAFF. As DNA, the CDR3 is TGTGCCAGCAAAAAACAGGGGAACACTGAAGCTTTCTTT.

This clone was counted between two and nine times. This chain connects TRBV27 to TRBJ1-5, with a weak D call TRBD1 (6 bases). CDR3 length: 13 residues. Between the trimmed V and J ends, which lost 9 bases and 6 bases, there was a span of 15 bases. Germline lookup yields CDR1 MNHEY and CDR2 SMNVEV (reference sequence). The CDR3: CASSLGGAQPQHF. In DNA, the CDR3 is TGTGCCAGTTCGTTAGGGGGAGCTCAGCCCCAGCATTTT.